The clone carrying this TCR beta chain has just a few counts. Sequenced by immunoSEQ multiplex PCR; TCRdb stores in-frame clones only, minus some. The table includes about 130,000 clones, roughly 84% detected once. The CDR3 extends over 16 amino acids. Germline V lookup: CDR1 LNHDA, CDR2 SQIVND (reference sequence). V was pared by 5 bases and J by 1 base, with 17 bases between. The data were obtained in a study of control samples from healthy donors and cancer patients. The clonotype comes from a man aged 50 or older in good health. V and J are TRBV19 and TRBJ1-1, with D possibly matching TRBD1 (6 bases). The sample taken for sequencing was blood. The CDR3 protein is CASSVLTGQTNTEAFF. Here the CDR3 DNA reads TGTGCCAGTAGTGTCCTGACGGGACAAACGAACACTGAAGCTTTCTTT.